Each of the 19 T cell receptor beta chains below was sequenced from the same sample in a study of PD-1 blockade in classical Hodgkin lymphoma. Following autologous stem cell transplantation, relapse occurred in every patient, and exposure to brentuximab vedotin varied. Measured with immunoSEQ multiplex PCR; TCRdb has only the in-frame clones, and not every one. The sample shows about 21,000 clones, around 70% of them seen only once. Specimen: peripheral blood mononuclear cells (PBMCs), collected at baseline. The source is a human donor with classical Hodgkin lymphoma.

This chain joins TRBV15 and TRBJ1-5; no clear D gene. Trimming pared 2 bases from V and 8 bases from J, leaving 13 bases between. The CDR3 consists of 14 residues. Germline CDR1 reads LNHNV; CDR2 reads YYDKDF (reference sequence). Here the CDR3 reads CATSRISRNEPQHF. Here the CDR3 DNA reads TGTGCCACCAGCAGAATCTCCCGGAATGAGCCCCAGCATTTT.

The chain carries TRBV30 and TRBJ1-1; a possible D gene is TRBD1 (5 bases). The CDR3 has 15 residues. The ends were cut back, 2 bases at V and 1 base at J, with 14 bases in the middle. The germline V gene encodes CDR1 GTSNPN and CDR2 SVGIG (reference sequence). The CDR3 protein is CAWSKGLGGNTEAFF. In nucleotides, the CDR3 is TGTGCCTGGAGTAAGGGGCTTGGGGGGAACACTGAAGCTTTCTTT.

The chain joins TRBV14 to TRBJ2-7, with 7 bases identical to TRBD2. The CDR3 length is 15 residues. V lost 3 bases to trimming and J lost 4 bases; unmatched junction nucleotides: 9. The germline gives CDR1 SGHDN, CDR2 FVKESK. The CDR3 bases are TGTGCCAGCAGCCAGTATGCGGGAGTCCAGTACGAGCAGTACTTC. Translated, it gives CASSQYAGVQYEQYF.

This rearrangement joins TRBV28 to TRBJ2-7; 13 bases line up with TRBD2. From germline, CDR1 is MDHEN and CDR2 SYDVKM. V lost 5 bases and J lost 2; bases outside the gene matches: 6. The CDR3 spans 16 residues. The CDR3 sequence is CASSRLAGGSTYEQYF. CDR3 coding DNA: TGTGCCAGCAGTAGACTAGCGGGAGGTTCTACCTACGAGCAGTACTTC.

This rearrangement joins TRBV6-1 to TRBJ2-7; D uncertain. The CDR3 covers 12 residues. The V gene's germline CDR1 is MNHNS and CDR2 SASEGT. With 5 bases removed from V and 3 bases from J, the gap between germline ends came to 8 bases. Written as DNA, the CDR3 is TGTGCCAGCAGTCCGCCGAGCTACGAGCAGTACTTC. This gives the protein CASSPPSYEQYF.

The J gene is TRBJ2-1, the V gene TRBV27; 9 bases map to TRBD1. CDR3 size: 15 residues. J gave up 1 base and V 5 bases, and 3 bases lay outside the gene matches. CDR1 and CDR2 from the germline V gene are MNHEY and SMNVEV (reference sequence). In DNA form, the CDR3 reads TGTGCCAGCAGTGCGGGACAGGGTTCCTACAATGAGCAGTTCTTC. Protein: CASSAGQGSYNEQFF.

The rearrangement joins TRBV10-3 to TRBJ2-2; 9 positions match TRBD1. With V trimmed by 2 bases and J by 2 bases, 9 bases remained unmatched. The CDR3 contains 18 residues. Per the germline V gene, CDR1 is ENHRY and CDR2 is SYGVKD. CDR3 in amino acids: CAISEMAGQGINTGELFF. CDR3 nucleotide sequence: TGTGCCATCAGTGAGATGGCGGGACAGGGAATTAACACCGGGGAGCTGTTTTTT.

V gene TRBV4-1 combines with J gene TRBJ2-7, with a weak D call TRBD2 (5 bases). Germline V gives CDR1 MGHRA, CDR2 YSYEKL. This CDR3 has 14 amino acids. Trimming stripped 6 bases from V and 4 bases from J, with 16 bases between. The CDR3 nucleotides read TGCGCCAGCAGTGTCGCTCCAGAGGGATACGAGCAGTACTTC. Its translation: CASSVAPEGYEQYF.

This clone occurred many times. V usage is TRBV7-2 and J usage is TRBJ1-6, with 8 bases that match TRBD1. Germline-derived CDR1 and CDR2 are SGHTA and FQGNSA. V dropped 8 bases and J dropped 12; count of bases not matched to a gene: 18. There are 16 residues in the CDR3. The DNA for the CDR3 is TGTGCCAGCGCTTCCGGACAGGGCCCTTTGAGTGGACCCCTCCACTTT. This codes for CASASGQGPLSGPLHF. Based on the CDR3 plus reference TRBV7-2 and TRBJ1-6, the full variable domain is GAGVSQSPSNKVTEKGKDVELRCDPISGHTALYWYRQSLGQGLEFLIYFQGNSAPDKSGLPSDRFSAERTGGSVSTLTIQRTQQEDSAVYLCASASGQGPLSGPLHFGNGTRLTVT.

The chain links TRBV2 to TRBJ2-1; D tentatively fits TRBD1 or TRBD2 (6 bases each). The CDR3 totals 14 residues. Germline values: CDR1 SNHLY, CDR2 FYNNEI. V was clipped by 5 bases and J by 7 bases, with 15 bases between them. DNA for the CDR3: TGTGCCAGCAGTACAACTAGGAGGGGGAATGAGCAGTTCTTC. Amino acids: CASSTTRRGNEQFF.

The V and J genes are TRBV10-3 and TRBJ1-1; no clear D. Germline V gives CDR1 ENHRY, CDR2 SYGVKD. The CDR3 is 13 residues long. V was cut by 2 bases and J by 4 bases, with 8 bases left in between. CDR3 protein: CAISEGVGTEAFF. CDR3 in DNA: TGTGCCATCAGTGAGGGAGTGGGCACTGAAGCTTTCTTT.

This chain links TRBV7-9 with TRBJ2-6; unclear D gene. Trimming removed 1 base at V and 0 bases at J, with 16 bases between. CDR1 is SEHNR, CDR2 FQNEAQ, per germline (reference sequence). The CDR3 extends over 19 amino acids. CDR3 sequence reads: CASSLGWADISSGANVLTF. The CDR3 DNA sequence: TGTGCCAGCAGCTTAGGATGGGCGGATATATCCTCTGGGGCCAACGTCCTGACTTTC.

By share, this clone counts as medium-sized. The V and J genes are TRBV4-1 and TRBJ2-7, with 8 bases aligning to TRBD1. The length of the CDR3 is 16 residues. Trimming at V came to 3 bases and at J to 2 bases, leaving 9 bases not matched to a gene. Germline V gives CDR1 MGHRA, CDR2 YSYEKL. CDR3 protein: CASSHLIGQGPYEQYF. CDR3 nucleotides: TGCGCCAGCAGCCACCTAATAGGACAGGGTCCCTACGAGCAGTACTTC.

A single count supports this clone. The gene calls are TRBV7-9 and TRBJ2-1, with TRBD2 matching 12 bases. CDR3 size: 17 residues. Trimming cost V 4 bases and J 1 base; bases outside gene matches: 5. Germline-derived CDR1 and CDR2 are SEHNR and FQNEAQ (reference sequence). The CDR3 loop is CASSSPLAGGSYNEQFF. The DNA for the CDR3 is TGTGCCAGCAGCTCACCTCTAGCGGGAGGGTCCTACAATGAGCAGTTCTTC.

Regarding this clone: Sequence at one end of the junction differs from germline and may be a read error. The same CDR3 can be traced to other DNA sequences in this sample. This sequence joins TRBV6-5 and TRBJ1-2, with TRBD1 as a possible D gene (5 bases). There are 14 residues in the CDR3. Germline CDR1 MNHEY, CDR2 SVGAGI. CDR3 protein: CASSYGEGRYGYTF. In nucleotides, the CDR3 is TGTGCCAGCAGTTATGGAGAGGGACGCTATGGCTATACCTTC.

Only one count was recorded for this clone. The gene calls are TRBV7-2 and TRBJ2-2, with 9 positions matching TRBD2. The CDR3 is 16 amino acids. CDR1 and CDR2 (germline): SGHTA, FQGNSA. V dropped 1 base and J dropped 1; count of bases not matched to a gene: 1. The CDR3 reads CASSLELAGNTGELFF. The CDR3, as DNA: TGTGCCAGCAGCTTAGAACTAGCGGGGAACACCGGGGAGCTGTTTTTT. Full variable domain (outside the CDR3, taken from reference TRBV7-2 and TRBJ2-2): GAGVSQSPSNKVTEKGKDVELRCDPISGHTALYWYRQSLGQGLEFLIYFQGNSAPDKSGLPSDRFSAERTGGSVSTLTIQRTQQEDSAVYLCASSLELAGNTGELFFGEGSRLTVL.

The rearrangement links TRBV11-3 to TRBJ2-3; no clear D. Germline lookup yields CDR1 SGHNT and CDR2 YENEEA. CDR3 length: 13 residues. Trimming pared 4 bases from V and 0 bases from J, leaving 5 bases between. The CDR3 sequence: CASSSDSTDTQYF. The CDR3 DNA reads as TGTGCCAGCAGCTCAGACAGCACAGATACGCAGTATTTT.

This rearrangement joins TRBV7-2 to TRBJ2-3, with 9 bases lining up with TRBD2. V trimming: 4 bases; J trimming: 2 bases; junction bases outside the gene matches: 7. Germline lookup yields CDR1 SGHTA and CDR2 FQGNSA. This CDR3 comprises 16 residues. The CDR3 region has the DNA TGTGCCAGCAGCTCTGGACTAGCGAGAATCACAGATACGCAGTATTTT. Protein sequence: CASSSGLARITDTQYF.

The table lists this clone with a few counts. The chain is built from TRBV25-1 and TRBJ1-4; D gene unclear. The germline V gene has CDR1 MGHDK and CDR2 SYGVNS. Trimming removed 6 bases from V and 6 bases from J, with 14 bases in between. This CDR3 has 14 amino acids. In DNA, the CDR3 is TGTGCCAGCAGCCGTACAGAGACGGATGAAAAACTGTTTTTT. This sequence encodes CASSRTETDEKLFF.